This T cell receptor (beta chain) was identified in a study of T cells after yellow fever vaccination. Trimming took off 1 base at V and 8 bases at J, with 14 bases between the two ends. CDR1 is MDHEN and CDR2 is SYDVKM in the germline V gene. This CDR3 has 14 amino acids. TCRdb re-called the 5' RACE reads with MiXCR, one entry per CDR3 protein. The sample has about 300,000 distinct CDR3 sequences, roughly 7% seen once. The J gene is TRBJ1-2, the V gene TRBV28; D gene unclear. The TCR was taken from a man aged 18 to 30 who received the YFV17D yellow fever vaccine. The sequencing here drew on PBMCs, taken 45 days after the first yellow fever vaccination. The CDR3 spells CASSLSVRLDGYTF. CDR3 in DNA: TGTGCCAGCAGTTTATCAGTCAGATTGGACGGCTACACCTTC.